The rows below give T cell receptor beta chains drawn from one sample of a study of sequential checkpoint blockade in melanoma. Profiled with immunoSEQ multiplex PCR; TCRdb holds only in-frame clones, not every one. The sample includes over 10,000 clones, over 65% of them seen just once. The sequencing used CD8+ T cells sorted from blood (inferred from file names), collected from a patient given nivolumab and ipilimumab in sequence. Receptors originate from a human donor with melanoma. CDR3s include the opening cysteine and the closing phenylalanine or tryptophan. D genes are given only for firm matches. Clone size is not always given. Where it is, it says once, few, many or a class for expanded clones.

>TRBJ2-7|NA|TRBD2|TRBV15
TGTGCCACCAGCGAACACCAAGGGGAGGGCGAGCAGTACTTC
CATSEHQGEGEQYF
>TRBJ2-7|few|NA|TRBV28
TGTGCCAGCACTCCGGACCAGGGCTTCTCCTACGAGCAGTACTTC
CASTPDQGFSYEQYF
>TRBJ2-7|NA|NA|TRBV4-1
TGCGCCAGCAGCCAGACTAGGGACGTCCCGTACTACGAGCAGTACTTC
CASSQTRDVPYYEQYF
>TRBJ2-1|NA|NA|TRBV2
TGTGCCAGCGCTACTAAATACAATGAGCAGTTCTTC
CASATKYNEQFF
>TRBJ2-3|NA|NA|TRBV11-2
TGTGCCAGCAGGACAGGAGCCAACACAGATACGCAGTATTTT
CASRTGANTDTQYF
>TRBJ2-3|NA|TRBD2|TRBV5-1
TGCGCCAGCAGGCAGCTAGCGGGGAGCACAGATACGCAGTATTTT
CASRQLAGSTDTQYF
>TRBJ2-7|few|TRBD2|TRBV19
TGTGCCAGTAATCGAGCGGGGGAATACGAGCAGTACTTC
CASNRAGEYEQYF
>TRBJ2-1|NA|TRBD1|TRBV9
TGTGCCAGCAGCGTGGGACAGGGGACCAATGAGCAGTTCTTC
CASSVGQGTNEQFF
>TRBJ1-4|once|NA|TRBV4-1
TGCGCCAGCAGCCAAGAGGACATGGGGTTGGGTATGGAAAGACTGTTTTTT
CASSQEDMGLGMERLFF
>TRBJ2-7|NA|TRBD1|TRBV27
TGTGCCAGCAGCACTGGGACAGGGGGAATCTACGAGCAGTACTTC
CASSTGTGGIYEQYF
>TRBJ2-7|few|TRBD1|TRBV28
TGTGCCAGCAGTTCCCAGACAGGGATCTACGAGCAGTACTTC
CASSSQTGIYEQYF
>TRBJ2-7|NA|TRBD1|TRBV11-2
TGTGCCAGCAGTACGGACAGGGTGTATCCATACGAGCAGTACTTC
CASSTDRVYPYEQYF
>TRBJ2-1|NA|TRBD2|TRBV13
TGTGCCAGCAGCCTCCGACTAGCGGGGGGGCCCGGTGAGCAGTTCTTC
CASSLRLAGGPGEQFF
>TRBJ2-1|NA|TRBD2|TRBV7-9
TGTGCCAGCAGCTCGACTAGCGGGGACTACAATGAGCAGTTCTTC
CASSSTSGDYNEQFF
>TRBJ1-2|NA|NA|TRBV28
TGTGCCAGCAGTCCCCTTTTGTATGGCTACACCTTC
CASSPLLYGYTF
>TRBJ2-7|few|NA|TRBV7-9
TGTGCCAGCAGCCTGGCACAGGGAATGAGCCTCTACGAGCAGTACTTC
CASSLAQGMSLYEQYF
>TRBJ1-3|NA|TRBD1|TRBV28
TGTGCCAGCAGTTTATGGGGGACAGGGACGCGAGGAAACACCATATATTTT
CASSLWGTGTRGNTIYF
>TRBJ2-7|NA|NA|TRBV4-2
TGTGCCAGCAGCCCCACAGGGTTCGAGCAGTACTTC
CASSPTGFEQYF
>TRBJ1-5|NA|TRBD1|TRBV28
TGTGCCAGCAGTTCTCGACAGGGTCTCTCCCAGGCCCAGCATTTT
CASSSRQGLSQAQHF
>TRBJ2-2|NA|NA|TRBV18
TGTGCCAGCTCACCACGGACAGCCGCGAACACCGGGGAGCTGTTTTTT
CASSPRTAANTGELFF
>TRBJ2-4|NA|NA|TRBV27
TGTGCCAGCAGTCCGGAATCAGGGGACCTACACATTCAGTACTTC
CASSPESGDLHIQYF
>TRBJ1-2|NA|NA|TRBV5-1
TGCGCCAGCAGCTTGGGCACCCAGGTCTTTGGCTACACCTTC
CASSLGTQVFGYTF
>TRBJ2-6|NA|NA|TRBV9
TGTGCCAGCAGCGCTAACTCTGGGGCCAACGTCCTGACTTTC
CASSANSGANVLTF
>TRBJ2-7|NA|NA|TRBV6-1
TGTGCCAGCAGTTCCGAGGGCTACGAGCAGTACTTC
CASSSEGYEQYF
>TRBJ2-5|NA|NA|TRBV13
TGTGCCAGCTCTCAGGGGACCCAAGAGACCCAGTACTTC
CASSQGTQETQYF
>TRBJ1-2|NA|TRBD1|TRBV27
TGTGCCAGCAGTGATTCACCGACAGGGGCGGGCTATGGCTACACCTTC
CASSDSPTGAGYGYTF
>TRBJ1-2|NA|TRBD1|TRBV27
TGTGCCAGCAGTGGACCACAGGGGGCCGGCTACACCTTC
CASSGPQGAGYTF
>TRBJ1-2|medium-sized|NA|TRBV19
TGTGCCAGTAGTATAACACTAAACTATGGCTACACCTTC
CASSITLNYGYTF
>TRBJ2-2|NA|TRBD1|TRBV28
TGTGCCAGCAGTATACCGACAGGGCCCGGGGAGCTGTTTTTT
CASSIPTGPGELFF
>TRBJ2-6|NA|NA|TRBV19
TGTGCCAGTAGTGAGGAGGGCGGACCCCTCTCTGGGGCCAACGTCCTGACTTTC
CASSEEGGPLSGANVLTF
>TRBJ2-1|once|TRBD1|TRBV19
TGTGCCAGTAGTATCATAGGACAGGCTGCCTACAATGAGCAGTTCTTC
CASSIIGQAAYNEQFF
>TRBJ2-3|NA|TRBD2|TRBV29-1
TGCAGCGTTGAGGTCCCAGGCGGGGGGTCGGCAACAACTAGCACAGATACGCAGTATTTT
CSVEVPGGGSATTSTDTQYF
>TRBJ2-2|NA|NA|TRBV28
TGTGCCAGCAGACATTACAGTACAGGGTCCGGGGAGCTGTTTTTT
CASRHYSTGSGELFF
>TRBJ2-7|few|TRBD1|TRBV6-1
TGTGCCAGCAGTGAAGGGACAGGGGGCTCCTACGAGCAGTACTTC
CASSEGTGGSYEQYF
>TRBJ2-7|NA|TRBD2|TRBV13
TGTGCCAGCAGCCCAGAAGGTAGCGGGGACTACGAGCAGTACTTC
CASSPEGSGDYEQYF
>TRBJ2-7|NA|TRBD1|TRBV5-6
TGTGCCAGCAGCATACTCGGACAGGGAATCTACGAGCAGTACTTC
CASSILGQGIYEQYF
>TRBJ2-7|NA|TRBD1|TRBV4-1
TGCGCCAGCAGCCAAGCGGTACAGGGGCACTCCTACGAGCAGTACTTC
CASSQAVQGHSYEQYF
>TRBJ1-5|NA|TRBD1|TRBV5-6
TGTGCCAGCAGCTTGAGGTCGGGACAGGGGGGCCAGCCCCAGCATTTT
CASSLRSGQGGQPQHF
>TRBJ1-1|once|TRBD1|TRBV28
TGTGCCAGCAGTTTTAGGGGGCCAACTGAAGCTTTCTTT
CASSFRGPTEAFF
>TRBJ1-4|once|NA|TRBV7-7
TGTGCTAGCAGCTCGACCAGACAGGTTAATGAAAAACTGTTTTTT
CASSSTRQVNEKLFF
>TRBJ1-6|few|TRBD1|TRBV19
TGTGCCAGTAGTATCCAGAGGACAGGGGATCTAGGTTCACCCCTCCACTTT
CASSIQRTGDLGSPLHF
>TRBJ2-1|NA|TRBD2|TRBV4-1
TGCGCCAGCAGCCAAGATCTCACTAGCGGATCCTACAATGAGCAGTTCTTC
CASSQDLTSGSYNEQFF
>TRBJ2-3|NA|TRBD2|TRBV6-4
TGTGCCAGCAGTGAGCAAGCGGGGGCCACAGATACGCAGTATTTT
CASSEQAGATDTQYF
>TRBJ2-7|NA|NA|TRBV7-2
TGTGCCAGCAGCTTCACAGATCCGCCTCTCTACGAGCAGTACTTC
CASSFTDPPLYEQYF
>TRBJ2-7|once|TRBD1|TRBV2
TGTGCCAGCAACGAGGGACAGGGGCCTCAGCCCTACGAGCAGTACTTC
CASNEGQGPQPYEQYF
>TRBJ2-2|NA|NA|TRBV7-6
TGTGCCAGCAGCTTATTTTCCGGGGTCTCCGCGAACACCGGGGAGCTGTTTTTT
CASSLFSGVSANTGELFF
>TRBJ2-7|NA|NA|TRBV27
TGTGCCAGCAGTTTTAACAATGCGGGGGAGCAGTACTTC
CASSFNNAGEQYF
>TRBJ1-5|NA|NA|TRBV21-1
TGTGCCAGCAGCACATCCCCCGGGACAGCCCAGTCACCCCAGCATTTT
CASSTSPGTAQSPQHF
>TRBJ1-1|NA|NA|TRBV6-5
TGTGCCAGCAGTTACTCGACAGGCACTGAAGCTTTCTTT
CASSYSTGTEAFF
>TRBJ2-1|NA|TRBD2|TRBV7-6
TGTGCCAGCAGCTTGGGACTAGCGGGAACTGAGCAGTTCTTC
CASSLGLAGTEQFF
>TRBJ2-1|NA|TRBD1|TRBV29-1
TGCAGCGCACGGACAGGCCAAAACAATGAGCAGTTCTTC
CSARTGQNNEQFF
>TRBJ2-1|NA|TRBD2|TRBV27
TGTGCCAGCGGAGGAATTTCGGGACTAGCATATTACAATGAGCAGTTCTTC
CASGGISGLAYYNEQFF
>TRBJ2-7|NA|TRBD1|TRBV6-5
TGTGCCAGCAGGTCCCGACAGGGGGGATACGAGCAGTACTTC
CASRSRQGGYEQYF
>TRBJ1-2|NA|NA|TRBV29-1
TGCAGCGTTTGGCAGGGTTATAACTATGGCTACACCTTC
CSVWQGYNYGYTF
>TRBJ1-2|once|NA|TRBV4-2
TGTGCCAGCAGCCAAGACAGGGCGAACTATGGCTACACCTTC
CASSQDRANYGYTF
>TRBJ1-5|NA|NA|TRBV2
TGTGCCAGCACCAGGACACAGAATAATCAGCCCCAGCATTTT
CASTRTQNNQPQHF
>TRBJ1-5|NA|NA|TRBV7-8
TGTGCCAGCAGCTTCGGACAATCGCTGGTGCCCCAGCATTTT
CASSFGQSLVPQHF
>TRBJ2-1|NA|NA|TRBV4-1
TGCGCCAGCAGCCCCGAGGGGATTGCGCGACTAGCCTACAATGAGCAGTTCTTC
CASSPEGIARLAYNEQFF